This passage covers 10 T cell receptor beta chains from one sample sequenced in a study of CD8+ T cells in alopecia areata. RNA was isolated and reverse transcribed to cDNA, the sequencing template. TCRdb's table, derived via immunoSEQ multiplex PCR, lists solely in-frame clones and lacks some. This sample has under 350,000 clones, each found more than once. Scientists pooled cutaneous lymph node cells and sorted them on CD4, CD8alpha, NKG2D, NKG2ACE and other markers. The sample taken for sequencing was CD4+ T cells sorted from a lymph node. These receptors all come from a C3H/HeJ mouse with alopecia areata. The strain's MHC type: H2-k.

This clone came up a few times. Gene names and germline refer to mouse. The DNA ends 4 residues before the CDR3 does, and the rest of the CDR3 is filled in from the germline J gene. Other DNA sequences in this specimen translate into the identical CDR3. The gene calls are TRBV31 and TRBJ2-2; D possibly corresponds to TRBD1 (6 bases). In germline, CDR1 is GKSSPN, CDR2 SITVG. The CDR3 is 13 residues long. Trimming took off 0 bases at V and 5 bases at J, with 7 bases between the two ends. The CDR3 protein is CAWSLGTTGQLYF. The sequenced CDR3 bases are TGTGCCTGGAGTCTCGGGACAACCGGG.

This clone has just a few counts. Germline and genes here are mouse. The read terminates 4 residues before the CDR3 end, so the remaining end is supplied by the germline J gene. This sample includes further DNA sequences coding for the same CDR3. The chain has TRBV5 and TRBJ2-5; D is possibly TRBD2 (7 bases). The germline V gene encodes CDR1 LGHNA and CDR2 YNLKQL (reference sequence). The CDR3 runs to 14 residues. This chain's CDR3 is CASSQGGAGDTQYF. CDR3 DNA, as far as it was read: TGTGCCAGCAGCCAAGGGGGGGCGGGGGAC.

Comment on this clone: This may be a read error, as it is one base from a much larger clone. Genes and germline come from the mouse. The CDR3 end is not reached by the read, which stops 4 residues before it; the germline J gene fills it in. The same CDR3 can be traced to other DNA sequences in this sample. The chain links TRBV13-1 to TRBJ1-2, with 10 bases lining up with TRBD1. Looked up from germline, CDR1 is NSHNY and CDR2 is SYGAGN. V trimming: 5 bases; J trimming: 3 bases; junction bases outside the gene matches: 4. The CDR3 runs to 14 residues. The CDR3 bases that were read are TGTGCCAGCAGCCCCGGGACAGGGGACTCC. Its translation is CASSPGTGDS. The whole CDR3 reads CASSPGTGDSDYTF.

In this sample, this clone turned up a few times. Gene names follow the mouse nomenclature. The sequence runs out 4 residues before the end of the CDR3; the remainder is reconstructed from the germline J gene. This CDR3 is also generated by other DNA sequences in the sample. The chain is built from TRBV31 and TRBJ2-3; possibly TRBD1 for D (6 bases). V dropped 0 bases and J dropped 0 bases, with 10 bases sitting between them. The length of the CDR3 is 15 residues. CDR1 is GKSSPN and CDR2 is SITVG in the germline V gene. This chain's CDR3 is CAWSLGQASAETLYF. The DNA read from the CDR3 is TGTGCCTGGAGTCTGGGACAAGCTAGTGCAGAA. Complete variable domain (other parts from reference TRBV31 and TRBJ2-3): AQTIHQWPVAEIKAVGSPLSLGCTIKGKSSPNLYWYWQATGGTLQQLFYSITVGQVESVVQLNLSASRPKDDQFILSTEKLLLSHSGFYLCAWSLGQASAETLYFGSGTRLTVL.

Concerning this clone: Germline and genes here are mouse. The CDR3 is cut off 4 residues early in the read; its end comes from the germline J gene. This chain joins TRBV1 and TRBJ2-7; D is unclear. Germline values: CDR1 NSQYPW, CDR2 LRSPGD (reference sequence). The CDR3 totals 14 residues. The part of the CDR3 DNA that was read is TGCACCTGCAGTGCAGATCCACAGAAATAT. This encodes CTCSADPQKY. The whole CDR3 sequence reads CTCSADPQKYEQYF.

This clone was picked up a small number of times. Gene names denote mouse genes. The read ends 4 residues early relative to the CDR3; the germline J gene fills the gap. The sample has other DNA sequences that encode this CDR3 too. V usage is TRBV13-2 and J usage is TRBJ1-1; 8 bases map to TRBD1. This CDR3 is 15 amino acids long. V shed 3 bases, J shed 0 bases, and the junction held 4 bases outside the gene matches. CDR1 is NNHNN, CDR2 SYGAGS, per germline (reference sequence). CDR3 region: CASGAPGQANTEVFF. The CDR3 DNA, read in part, is TGTGCCAGCGGTGCTCCGGGACAGGCAAACACA.

As to this clone: Germline and genes: mouse. The read terminates 4 residues ahead of where the CDR3 ends, so the germline J gene completes it. This rearrangement joins TRBV13-1 to TRBJ2-7; D ambiguous. Germline lookup yields CDR1 NSHNY and CDR2 SYGAGN. The V and J ends lost 0 bases and 3 bases respectively, with 7 bases between them. The CDR3 has 13 amino acids. The CDR3: CASSDEQIYEQYF. The part of the CDR3 DNA that was read is TGTGCCAGCAGTGATGAACAAATCTAT.

Concerning this clone: The genes are named according to mouse. Sequencing ends 4 residues short of the CDR3 end; the germline J gene provides the rest. The V gene is TRBV17, the J gene TRBJ2-2, with 7 bases that match TRBD2. This CDR3 contains 12 residues. The V gene's germline CDR1 is MNHDT and CDR2 YYDKIL. The part of the CDR3 DNA that was read is TGTGCTAGCAGCAGACTGGGCGGG. Translating it yields CASSRLGG. The entire CDR3 protein reads CASSRLGGQLYF. Full variable domain (outside the CDR3, taken from reference TRBV17 and TRBJ2-2): DTTVKQNPRYKLARVGKPVNLICSQTMNHDTMYWYQKKPNQAPKLLLFYYDKILNREADTFEKFQSSRPNNSFCSLYIGSAGLEYSAMYLCASSRLGGQLYFGEGSKLTVL.

Notes on this clone: The genes and germline here are from mouse. The CDR3 end falls 4 residues outside the read, so it is completed with the germline J gene. The sample holds other DNA sequences that translate to the same CDR3. The chain is built from TRBV1 and TRBJ2-5; D is perhaps TRBD1 (5 bases). Germline-derived CDR1 and CDR2 are NSQYPW and LRSPGD (reference sequence). V lost 3 bases, J lost 0 bases, and 7 bases lay in between. This CDR3 contains 14 residues. This chain's CDR3 is CTCSATVNQDTQYF. CDR3 DNA (partial): TGCACCTGCAGTGCGACAGTTAACCAAGAC.

This clone has a handful of counts. Germline and genes here are mouse. The CDR3 extends 4 residues past the end of the read, so its final part is completed from the germline J gene. The rearrangement joins TRBV1 to TRBJ2-1; 10 bases are shared with TRBD1. CDR3 length: 15 amino acids. Germline CDR1 is NSQYPW and CDR2 is LRSPGD (reference sequence). Trimming cost V 4 bases and J 4 bases; bases outside gene matches: 4. The CDR3 DNA, read in part, is TGCACCTGCAGTGGAGGGGACAGGGGATATGCT. It specifies CTCSGGDRGYA. The full CDR3 sequence reads CTCSGGDRGYAEQFF. Full variable domain (rest looked up from reference TRBV1 and TRBJ2-1): VTLLEQNPRWRLVPRGQAVNLRCILKNSQYPWMSWYQQDLQKQLQWLFTLRSPGDKEVKSLPGADYLATRVTDTELRLQVANMSQGRTLYCTCSGGDRGYAEQFFGPGTRLTVL.